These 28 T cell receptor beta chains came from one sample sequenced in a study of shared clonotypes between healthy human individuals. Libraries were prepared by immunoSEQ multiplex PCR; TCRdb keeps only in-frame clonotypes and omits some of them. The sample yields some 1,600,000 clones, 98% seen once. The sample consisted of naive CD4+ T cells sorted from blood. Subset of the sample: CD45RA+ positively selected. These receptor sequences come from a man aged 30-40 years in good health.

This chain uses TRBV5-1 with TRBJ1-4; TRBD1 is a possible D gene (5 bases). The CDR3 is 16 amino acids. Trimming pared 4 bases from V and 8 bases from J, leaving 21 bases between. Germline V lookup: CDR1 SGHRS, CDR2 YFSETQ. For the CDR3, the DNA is TGCGCCAGCAGCCTCGGGGGGACGGACTGGGGCGAAAAACTGTTTTTT. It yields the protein CASSLGGTDWGEKLFF.

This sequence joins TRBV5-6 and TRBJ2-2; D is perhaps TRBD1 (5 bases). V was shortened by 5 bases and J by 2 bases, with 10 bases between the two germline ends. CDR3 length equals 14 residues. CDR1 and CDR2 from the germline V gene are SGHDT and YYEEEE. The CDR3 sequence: CASRIRGNTGELFF. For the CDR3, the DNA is TGTGCCAGCAGAATAAGGGGTAACACCGGGGAGCTGTTTTTT.

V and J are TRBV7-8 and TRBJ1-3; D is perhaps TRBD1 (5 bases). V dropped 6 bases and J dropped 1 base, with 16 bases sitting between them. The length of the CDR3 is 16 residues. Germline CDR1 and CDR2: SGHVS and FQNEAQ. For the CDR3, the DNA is TGTGCCAGCAGTTCCCCAGACAGCTCATCTGGAAACACCATATATTTT. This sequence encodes CASSSPDSSSGNTIYF.

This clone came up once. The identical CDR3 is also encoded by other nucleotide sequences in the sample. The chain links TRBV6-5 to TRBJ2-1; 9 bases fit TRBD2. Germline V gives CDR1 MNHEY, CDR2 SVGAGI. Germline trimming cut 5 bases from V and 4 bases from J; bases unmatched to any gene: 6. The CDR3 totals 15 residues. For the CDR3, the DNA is TGTGCCAGCAGTCGTCTAGCGGGACCTTACAATGAGCAGTTCTTC. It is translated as CASSRLAGPYNEQFF.

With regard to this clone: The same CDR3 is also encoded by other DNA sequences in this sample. The CDR3 region is CASSYPTSGSSYEQYF. In DNA, the CDR3 is TGTGCCAGCAGCTACCCGACTAGCGGGAGCTCCTACGAGCAGTACTTC. The V call is TRBV7-9, the J call TRBJ2-7; 12 bases are shared with TRBD2. Trimming took 4 bases from V and 0 from J; bases not matched to a gene: 4. Germline values: CDR1 SEHNR, CDR2 FQNEAQ (reference sequence). The CDR3 has 16 residues. Based on the CDR3 plus reference TRBV7-9 and TRBJ2-7, the full variable domain is DTGVSQNPRHKITKRGQNVTFRCDPISEHNRLYWYRQTLGQGPEFLTYFQNEAQLEKSRLLSDRFSAERPKGSFSTLEIQRTEQGDSAMYLCASSYPTSGSSYEQYFGPGTRLTVT.

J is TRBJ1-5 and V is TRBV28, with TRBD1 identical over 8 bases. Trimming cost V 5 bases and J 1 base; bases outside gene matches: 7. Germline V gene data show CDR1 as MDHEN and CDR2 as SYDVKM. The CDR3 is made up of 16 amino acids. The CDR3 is CASSILDRGSNQPQHF. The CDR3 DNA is TGTGCCAGCAGTATTTTAGACAGGGGAAGCAATCAGCCCCAGCATTTT.

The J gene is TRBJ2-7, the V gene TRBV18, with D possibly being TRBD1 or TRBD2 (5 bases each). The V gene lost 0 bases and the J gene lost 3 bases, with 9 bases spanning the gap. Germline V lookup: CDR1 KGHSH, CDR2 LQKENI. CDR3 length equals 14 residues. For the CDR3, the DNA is TGTGCCAGCTCACCACCGAGGGACGGCTACGAGCAGTACTTC. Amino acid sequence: CASSPPRDGYEQYF.

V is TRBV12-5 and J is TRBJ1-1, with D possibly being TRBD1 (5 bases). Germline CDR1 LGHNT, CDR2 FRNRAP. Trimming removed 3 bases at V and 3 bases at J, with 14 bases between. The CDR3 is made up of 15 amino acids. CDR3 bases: TGTGCTAGTGGTTTCGTTCAGGGAGGGTACACTGAAGCTTTCTTT. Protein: CASGFVQGGYTEAFF. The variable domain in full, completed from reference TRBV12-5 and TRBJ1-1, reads DARVTQTPRHKVTEMGQEVTMRCQPILGHNTVFWYRQTMMQGLELLAYFRNRAPLDDSGMPKDRFSAEMPDATLATLKIQPSEPRDSAVYFCASGFVQGGYTEAFFGQGTRLTVV.

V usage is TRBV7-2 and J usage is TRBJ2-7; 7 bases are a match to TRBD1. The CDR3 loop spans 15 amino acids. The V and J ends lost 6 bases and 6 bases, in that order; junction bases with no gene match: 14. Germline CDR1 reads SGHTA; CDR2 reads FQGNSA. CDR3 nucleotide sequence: TGTGCCAGCAGACAAACAGGGGAGAGGTTGGGCGAGCAGTACTTC. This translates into CASRQTGERLGEQYF. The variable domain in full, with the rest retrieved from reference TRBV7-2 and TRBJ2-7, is GAGVSQSPSNKVTEKGKDVELRCDPISGHTALYWYRQSLGQGLEFLIYFQGNSAPDKSGLPSDRFSAERTGGSVSTLTIQRTQQEDSAVYLCASRQTGERLGEQYFGPGTRLTVT.

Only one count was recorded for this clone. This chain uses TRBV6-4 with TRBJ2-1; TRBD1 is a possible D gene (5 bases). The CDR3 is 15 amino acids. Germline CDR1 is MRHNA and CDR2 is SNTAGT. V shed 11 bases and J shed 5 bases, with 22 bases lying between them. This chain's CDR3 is CARTLWGGINNEQFF. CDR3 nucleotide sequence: TGTGCCCGCACTCTCTGGGGCGGAATAAACAATGAGCAGTTCTTC.

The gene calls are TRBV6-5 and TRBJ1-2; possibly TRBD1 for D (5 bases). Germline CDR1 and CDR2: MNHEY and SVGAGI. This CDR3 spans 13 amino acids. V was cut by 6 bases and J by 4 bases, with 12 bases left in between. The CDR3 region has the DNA TGTGCCAGCAGACGCAGGGAGGGCTATGGCTACACCTTC. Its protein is CASRRREGYGYTF.

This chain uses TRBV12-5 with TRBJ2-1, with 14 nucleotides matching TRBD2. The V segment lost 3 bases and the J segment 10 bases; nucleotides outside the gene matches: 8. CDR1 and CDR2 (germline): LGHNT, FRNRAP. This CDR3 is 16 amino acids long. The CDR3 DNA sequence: TGTGCTAGTGGTTTCGGGACTAGCGGGAGCTCCTGGGAGCAGTTCTTC. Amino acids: CASGFGTSGSSWEQFF.

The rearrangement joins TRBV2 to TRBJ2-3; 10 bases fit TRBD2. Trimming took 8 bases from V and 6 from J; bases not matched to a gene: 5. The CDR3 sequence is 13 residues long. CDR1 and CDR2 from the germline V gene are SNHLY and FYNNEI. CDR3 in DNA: TGTGCCAGCGCTAGCGGGAGTACGGATACGCAGTATTTT. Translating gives CASASGSTDTQYF.

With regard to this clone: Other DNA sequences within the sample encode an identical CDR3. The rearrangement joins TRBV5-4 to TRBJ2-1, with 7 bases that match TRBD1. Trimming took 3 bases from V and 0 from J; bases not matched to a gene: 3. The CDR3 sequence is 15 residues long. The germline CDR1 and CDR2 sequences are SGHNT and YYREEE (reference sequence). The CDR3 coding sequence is TGTGCCAGCAGCTCAAGACAGGGCTCCTACAATGAGCAGTTCTTC. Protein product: CASSSRQGSYNEQFF.

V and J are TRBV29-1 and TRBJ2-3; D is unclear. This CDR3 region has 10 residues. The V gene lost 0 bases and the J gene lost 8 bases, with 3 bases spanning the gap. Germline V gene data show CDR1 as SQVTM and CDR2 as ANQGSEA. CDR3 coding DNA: TGCAGCGTTGAAGAGTTTACGCAGTATTTT. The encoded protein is CSVEEFTQYF.

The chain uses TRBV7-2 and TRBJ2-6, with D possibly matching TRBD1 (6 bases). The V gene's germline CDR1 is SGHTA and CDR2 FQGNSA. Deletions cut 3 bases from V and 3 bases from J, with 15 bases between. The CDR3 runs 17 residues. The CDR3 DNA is TGTGCCAGCAGCTTGGAAACAGGGCTAGGTGGGGCCAACGTCCTGACTTTC. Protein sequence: CASSLETGLGGANVLTF.

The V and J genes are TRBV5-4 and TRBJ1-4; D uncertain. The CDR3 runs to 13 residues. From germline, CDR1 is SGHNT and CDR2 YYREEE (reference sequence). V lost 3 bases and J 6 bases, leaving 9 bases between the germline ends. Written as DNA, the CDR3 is TGTGCCAGCAGCTCCCCCCGGGATGAAAAACTGTTTTTT. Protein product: CASSSPRDEKLFF.

This CDR3 is CASSSGLNYGYTF. CDR3 DNA sequence: TGTGCCAGCAGCTCCGGACTGAACTATGGCTACACCTTC. The gene calls are TRBV5-6 and TRBJ1-2; no reliable D call. Germline CDR1 and CDR2: SGHDT and YYEEEE. Trimming took 3 bases from V and 2 from J, leaving 8 bases between them. CDR3 size: 13 residues. Variable domain in full (rest from reference TRBV5-6 and TRBJ1-2): DAGVTQSPTHLIKTRGQQVTLRCSPKSGHDTVSWYQQALGQGPQFIFQYYEEEERQRGNFPDRFSGHQFPNYSSELNVNALLLGDSALYLCASSSGLNYGYTFGSGTRLTVV.

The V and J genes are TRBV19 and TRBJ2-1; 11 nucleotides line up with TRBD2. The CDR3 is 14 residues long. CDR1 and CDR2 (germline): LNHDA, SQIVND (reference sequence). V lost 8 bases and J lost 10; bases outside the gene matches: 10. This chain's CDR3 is CASHNSGRVREQFF. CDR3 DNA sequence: TGTGCCAGTCATAATAGCGGGAGGGTTCGGGAGCAGTTCTTC.

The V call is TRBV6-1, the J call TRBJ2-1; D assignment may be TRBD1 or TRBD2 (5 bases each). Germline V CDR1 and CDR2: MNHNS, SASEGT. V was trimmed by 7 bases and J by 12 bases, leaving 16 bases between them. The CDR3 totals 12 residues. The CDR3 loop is CASTGPEKGQFF. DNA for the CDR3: TGTGCCAGCACGGGACCCGAAAAAGGGCAGTTCTTC.

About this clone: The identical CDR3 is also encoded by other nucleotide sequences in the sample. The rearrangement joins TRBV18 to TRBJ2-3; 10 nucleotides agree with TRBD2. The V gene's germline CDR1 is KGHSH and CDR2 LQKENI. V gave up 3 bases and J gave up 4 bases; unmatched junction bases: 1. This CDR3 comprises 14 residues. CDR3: CASSPTSGSDTQYF. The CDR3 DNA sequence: TGTGCCAGCTCACCGACTAGCGGGTCAGATACGCAGTATTTT.

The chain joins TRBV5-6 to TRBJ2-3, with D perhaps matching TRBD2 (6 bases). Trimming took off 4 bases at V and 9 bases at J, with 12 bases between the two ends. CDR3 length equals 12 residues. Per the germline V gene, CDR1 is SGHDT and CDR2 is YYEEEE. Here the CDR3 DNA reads TGTGCCAGCAGCGGCGAGGGGAGGACGCAGTATTTT. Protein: CASSGEGRTQYF.

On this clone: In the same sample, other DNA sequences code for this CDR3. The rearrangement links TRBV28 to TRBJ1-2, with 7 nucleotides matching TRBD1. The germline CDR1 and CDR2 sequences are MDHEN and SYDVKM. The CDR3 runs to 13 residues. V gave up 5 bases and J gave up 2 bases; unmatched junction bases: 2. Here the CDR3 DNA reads TGTGCCAGCAGTCCGGGACAGAACTATGGCTACACCTTC. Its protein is CASSPGQNYGYTF.

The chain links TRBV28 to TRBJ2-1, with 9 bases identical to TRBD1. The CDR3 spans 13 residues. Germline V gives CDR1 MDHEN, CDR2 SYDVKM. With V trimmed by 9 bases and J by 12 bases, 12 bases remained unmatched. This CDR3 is CASGTGPFFGQFF. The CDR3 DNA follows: TGTGCCAGTGGGACAGGGCCATTTTTTGGGCAGTTCTTC. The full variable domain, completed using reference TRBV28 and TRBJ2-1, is DVKVTQSSRYLVKRTGEKVFLECVQDMDHENMFWYRQDPGLGLRLIYFSYDVKMKEKGDIPEGYSVSREKKERFSLILESASTNQTSMYLCASGTGPFFGQFFGPGTRLTVL.

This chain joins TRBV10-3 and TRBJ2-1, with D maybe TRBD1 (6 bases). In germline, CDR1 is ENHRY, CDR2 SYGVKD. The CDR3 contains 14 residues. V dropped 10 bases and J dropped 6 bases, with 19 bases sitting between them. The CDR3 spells CATIGTRGINEQFF. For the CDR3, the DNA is TGTGCCACGATTGGGACAAGGGGGATCAATGAGCAGTTCTTC.

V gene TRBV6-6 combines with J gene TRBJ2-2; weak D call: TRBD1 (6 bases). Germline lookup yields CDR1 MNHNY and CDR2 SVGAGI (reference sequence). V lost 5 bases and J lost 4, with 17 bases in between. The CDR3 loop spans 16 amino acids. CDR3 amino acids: CASSVNRDRSTGELFF. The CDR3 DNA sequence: TGTGCCAGCAGTGTCAACAGGGATAGGAGCACCGGGGAGCTGTTTTTT.

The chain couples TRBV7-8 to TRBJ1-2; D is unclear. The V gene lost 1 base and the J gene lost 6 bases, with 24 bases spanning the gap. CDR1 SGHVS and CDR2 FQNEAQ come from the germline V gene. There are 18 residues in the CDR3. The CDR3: CASSLEWGIFRRRDGYTF. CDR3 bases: TGTGCCAGCAGCTTAGAGTGGGGAATTTTTCGGAGGAGGGATGGCTACACCTTC.

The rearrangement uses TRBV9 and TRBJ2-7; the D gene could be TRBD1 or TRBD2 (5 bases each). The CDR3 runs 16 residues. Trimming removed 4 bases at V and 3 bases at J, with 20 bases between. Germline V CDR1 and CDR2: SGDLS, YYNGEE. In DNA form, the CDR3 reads TGTGCCAGCAGCCCCTCATCCGAGGGACCGTTCTACGAGCAGTACTTC. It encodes CASSPSSEGPFYEQYF.